These T cell receptor beta chains were read from a single sample in a study of blood T cell repertoires in COVID-19. Sequencing used immunoSEQ multiplex PCR; TCRdb keeps in-frame clones, though not all of them. The table shows thousands of clones, with approximately 90% occurring only once. The sequenced sample consisted of peripheral blood. The origin of the receptors is a man aged 65-85 years with COVID-19, enrolled during active disease. CDR3s include the opening cysteine and the closing phenylalanine or tryptophan. D genes are given only for firm matches. Some rows have no size entry. The others give once, few or many, or a class for an expanded clone.

v_call	clone_size	d_call	j_call	cdr3_aa	cdr3_nt
TRBV5-1	few	-	TRBJ2-1	CASRIAGYNEQFF	TGCGCCAGCAGGATAGCAGGGTACAATGAGCAGTTCTTC
TRBV6-5	-	TRBD1	TRBJ1-1	CASSQGAEAFF	TGTGCCAGCAGCCAGGGGGCTGAAGCTTTCTTT
TRBV5-4	-	-	TRBJ2-3	CASSRSPGSTDTQYF	TGTGCCAGCAGCCGCTCGCCAGGTAGCACAGATACGCAGTATTTT
TRBV6-5	-	TRBD2	TRBJ2-7	CASSYSSSGAYEQYF	TGTGCCAGCAGTTACTCGTCTAGCGGGGCCTACGAGCAGTACTTC
TRBV10-3	-	TRBD1	TRBJ1-4	CAISEGVWTGLFF	TGTGCCATCAGTGAGGGGGTATGGACAGGACTGTTTTTT
TRBV3-1/TRBV3-2	-	-	TRBJ1-2	CASSPRGQINYGYTF	TGTGCCAGCAGCCCTCGCGGACAGATAAACTATGGCTACACCTTC
TRBV27	-	TRBD2	TRBJ2-5	CASRVFSGRAGETQYF	TGTGCCAGCAGAGTCTTTAGCGGGAGGGCCGGAGAGACCCAGTACTTC
TRBV3-1/TRBV3-2	-	-	TRBJ1-6	CASSQGRGPLHF	TGTGCCAGCAGCCAAGGACGGGGACCCCTCCACTTT
TRBV5-5	-	-	TRBJ1-2	CASSLEVRGNYGYTF	TGTGCCAGCAGCTTGGAAGTCAGGGGAAACTATGGCTACACCTTC
TRBV5-5	-	TRBD1	TRBJ1-6	CASSDRDDSPLHF	TGTGCCAGCTCCGACAGGGATGATTCACCCCTCCACTTT
TRBV19	-	TRBD1	TRBJ2-6	CASSIADRVAGANVLTF	TGTGCCAGTAGTATAGCGGACAGGGTAGCTGGGGCCAACGTCCTGACTTTC
TRBV11-2	large	TRBD1	TRBJ2-5	CASSSGGKETQYF	TGTGCCAGCAGCTCAGGGGGAAAAGAGACCCAGTACTTC
TRBV7-2	-	-	TRBJ1-1	CASSLTENTEAFF	TGTGCCAGCAGCTTAACAGAGAACACTGAAGCTTTCTTT
TRBV2	-	-	TRBJ1-2	CASSYSGYGYTF	TGTGCCAGCAGCTACAGCGGGTATGGCTACACCTTC
TRBV11-3	-	-	TRBJ2-5	CASSSTGREETQYF	TGTGCCAGCAGCTCAACAGGGAGGGAAGAGACCCAGTACTTC
TRBV19	once	-	TRBJ1-6	CASSIVQGGSPLHF	TGTGCCAGTAGTATCGTCCAGGGCGGTTCACCCCTCCACTTT
TRBV5-1	-	-	TRBJ2-7	CASSLSTQGGYEQYF	TGCGCCAGCAGCTTGTCCACCCAGGGTGGCTACGAGCAGTACTTC
TRBV6-4	-	-	TRBJ1-1	CASSSISGVAEAFF	TGTGCCAGCAGTTCCATCTCAGGGGTGGCTGAAGCTTTCTTT
TRBV4-2	-	TRBD1	TRBJ1-2	CASSRNGQGNYGYTF	TGTGCCAGCAGCCGGAACGGACAGGGAAACTATGGCTACACCTTC
TRBV6-5	once	-	TRBJ2-2	CASSSGLGRELFF	TGTGCCAGCAGCTCGGGACTGGGGCGAGAGCTGTTTTTT
TRBV10-2	-	-	TRBJ2-7	CASSEPVQAYEQYF	TGCGCCAGCAGTGAGCCGGTCCAGGCCTACGAGCAGTACTTC
TRBV6-6	-	-	TRBJ2-3	CASRLGGSTDTQYF	TGTGCCAGCAGACTTGGAGGGAGCACAGATACGCAGTATTTT
TRBV6-7	-	-	TRBJ2-3	CASIFPDSSLVVGSQYF	TGTGCCAGCATCTTCCCGGACTCCTCCCTTGTTGTGGGCTCGCAGTATTTT
TRBV3-1/TRBV3-2	-	-	TRBJ1-4	CASRHSTNEKLFF	TGTGCCAGCAGGCACTCAACTAATGAAAAACTGTTTTTT
TRBV2	-	TRBD1	TRBJ1-1	CASLRQGAKGNTEAFF	TGTGCCAGCCTACGACAGGGGGCGAAGGGAAACACTGAAGCTTTCTTT
TRBV6-5	-	-	TRBJ2-1	CASSYSGQFYNEQFF	TGTGCCAGCAGTTACAGCGGACAGTTTTACAATGAGCAGTTCTTC
TRBV11-2	-	TRBD1	TRBJ1-2	CASSRRGDYGYTF	TGTGCCAGCAGCCGCAGGGGGGACTATGGCTACACCTTC
TRBV5-5	-	-	TRBJ1-4	CASRVGRQNEKLFF	TGTGCCAGCAGGGTCGGGCGACAGAATGAAAAACTGTTTTTT
TRBV4-1	-	TRBD2	TRBJ2-7	CASSQLPSGVYEQYF	TGCGCCAGCAGCCAACTCCCTAGCGGGGTGTACGAGCAGTACTTC
TRBV3-1/TRBV3-2	-	TRBD2	TRBJ2-3	CASSQRRGGRGTDTQYF	TGTGCCAGCAGCCAAAGGCGAGGCGGGAGAGGAACAGATACGCAGTATTTT
TRBV6-4	-	TRBD1	TRBJ1-2	CASRDRGQDDGYTF	TGTGCCAGCCGTGACAGGGGGCAAGACGATGGCTACACCTTC
TRBV10-3	-	-	TRBJ2-2	CAISEGRFGELFF	TGTGCCATCAGTGAGGGGCGCTTCGGGGAGCTGTTTTTT
TRBV5-6	-	-	TRBJ1-5	CASSSWLGASNQPQHF	TGTGCCAGCAGCTCCTGGCTGGGGGCTAGCAATCAGCCCCAGCATTTT
TRBV5-4	-	-	TRBJ1-1	CASSTGFTEAFF	TGTGCCAGCAGCACAGGGTTTACTGAAGCTTTCTTT
TRBV5-1	-	TRBD2	TRBJ2-7	CASSLGEGVRDEQYF	TGCGCCAGCAGCTTGGGGGAGGGAGTCCGGGACGAGCAGTACTTC
TRBV12-3/TRBV12-4	-	TRBD2	TRBJ2-2	CASGLAGGELFF	TGTGCCAGCGGACTAGCTGGCGGGGAGCTGTTTTTT